The following is a T cell receptor beta chain sequence with its context. This sample was taken from a study of blood T cell repertoires in COVID-19. The overall study: The United States, Italy and Spain were the sources of the acute and convalescent COVID-19 samples. PBMCs, B-cell-depleted T cells, or T cells were the source of the cDNA or gDNA that made up the material.

Study processing details: Estimates of nucleated cell counts were drawn from the amplification of reference gene primers. Clones were sequenced by immunoSEQ multiplex PCR, and TCRdb holds only the in-frame ones, with some missing. D and trimming were read from the DNA, whereas the V and J calls and clone size are those reported in that table. The table lists about 100,000 clones, 65% to 90% of them singletons. With V trimmed by 6 bases and J by 2 bases, 5 bases remained unmatched. Germline assignment: CDR1 LNHDA and CDR2 SQIVND (reference sequence). This CDR3 has 15 amino acids. This sequence originates from a man in his sixties with acute or convalescent COVID-19. Sequencing input: peripheral blood. The rearrangement uses TRBV19 and TRBJ2-3; TRBD2 agrees at 10 bases. In nucleotides, the CDR3 is TGTGCCAGTAGAGGACTAGCGGAGCCCACAGATACGCAGTATTTT. Amino acid sequence: CASRGLAEPTDTQYF.